These 2 T cell receptor beta chains came from one sample sequenced in a study of CD8+ T cells in alopecia areata. Reverse transcribed after extraction, RNA yielded cDNA as the sequencing template. Clones were sequenced by immunoSEQ multiplex PCR, and TCRdb holds only the in-frame ones, with some missing. The table shows over 90,000 clones, with 55% occurring only once. Sequencing input: CD4+ T cells sorted from blood. These receptors were collected from a human donor in good health.

This clone was observed a few times. V usage is TRBV9 and J usage is TRBJ1-6; 7 positions agree with TRBD1. The V and J ends lost 2 bases and 8 bases, in that order; junction bases with no gene match: 4. Germline-derived CDR1 and CDR2 are SGDLS and YYNGEE. The CDR3 covers 14 residues. DNA of the CDR3: TGTGCCAGCAGCGTTGGACAGGCGGATTCACCCCTCCACTTT. It specifies CASSVGQADSPLHF.

This sequence joins TRBV30 and TRBJ2-1, with D perhaps being TRBD1 or TRBD2 (5 bases each). The CDR3 runs to 14 residues. Between the trimmed V and J ends, which lost 0 bases and 3 bases, there was a span of 9 bases. Germline V gene data show CDR1 as GTSNPN and CDR2 as SVGIG (reference sequence). As DNA, the CDR3 is TGTGCCTGGAGTGTCCCTGGGGGCTACAATGAGCAGTTCTTC. This gives the protein CAWSVPGGYNEQFF.